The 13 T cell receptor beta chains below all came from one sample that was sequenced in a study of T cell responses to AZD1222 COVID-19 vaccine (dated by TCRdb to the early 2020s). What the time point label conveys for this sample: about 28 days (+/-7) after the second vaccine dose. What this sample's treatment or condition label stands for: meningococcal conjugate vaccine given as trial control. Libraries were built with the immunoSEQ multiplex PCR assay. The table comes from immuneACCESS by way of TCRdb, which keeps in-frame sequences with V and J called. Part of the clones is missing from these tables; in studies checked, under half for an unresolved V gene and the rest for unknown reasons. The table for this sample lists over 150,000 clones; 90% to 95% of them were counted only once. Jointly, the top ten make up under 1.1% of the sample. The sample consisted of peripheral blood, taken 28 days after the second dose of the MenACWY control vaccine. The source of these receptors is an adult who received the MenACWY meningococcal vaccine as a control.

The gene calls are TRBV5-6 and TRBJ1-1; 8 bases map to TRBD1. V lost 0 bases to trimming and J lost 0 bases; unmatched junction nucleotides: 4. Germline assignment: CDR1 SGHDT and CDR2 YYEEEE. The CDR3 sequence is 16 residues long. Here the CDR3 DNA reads TGTGCCAGCAGCTTGGGGGGGACAGGATTGAACACTGAAGCTTTCTTT. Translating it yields CASSLGGTGLNTEAFF.

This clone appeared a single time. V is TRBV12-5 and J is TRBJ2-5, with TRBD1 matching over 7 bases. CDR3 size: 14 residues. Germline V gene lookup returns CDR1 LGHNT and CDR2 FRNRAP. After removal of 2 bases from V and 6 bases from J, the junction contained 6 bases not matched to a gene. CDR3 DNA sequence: TGTGCTAGTGGTTTGTACGACAGGGTAAAGACCCAGTACTTC. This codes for CASGLYDRVKTQYF. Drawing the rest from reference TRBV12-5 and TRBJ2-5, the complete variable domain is DARVTQTPRHKVTEMGQEVTMRCQPILGHNTVFWYRQTMMQGLELLAYFRNRAPLDDSGMPKDRFSAEMPDATLATLKIQPSEPRDSAVYFCASGLYDRVKTQYFGPGTRLLVL.

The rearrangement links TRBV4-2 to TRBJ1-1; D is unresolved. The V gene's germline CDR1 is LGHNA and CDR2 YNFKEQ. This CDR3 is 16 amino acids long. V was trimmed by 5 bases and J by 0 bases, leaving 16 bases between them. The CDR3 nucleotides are TGTGCCAGCAGCGCTTTTAAGGAATTCGTGAACACTGAAGCTTTCTTT. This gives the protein CASSAFKEFVNTEAFF.

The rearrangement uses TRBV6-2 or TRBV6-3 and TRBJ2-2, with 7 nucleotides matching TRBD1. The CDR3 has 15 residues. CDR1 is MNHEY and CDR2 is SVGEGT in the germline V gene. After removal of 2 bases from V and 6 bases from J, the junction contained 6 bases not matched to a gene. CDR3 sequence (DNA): TGTGCCAGCAGTTACGGGACAGCGCGGGCCGGGGAGCTGTTTTTT. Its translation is CASSYGTARAGELFF.

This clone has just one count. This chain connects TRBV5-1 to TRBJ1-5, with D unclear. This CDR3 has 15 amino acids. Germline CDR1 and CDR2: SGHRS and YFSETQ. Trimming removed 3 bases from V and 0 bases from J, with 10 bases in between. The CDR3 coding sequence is TGCGCCAGCAGCTCCGGCGATTATAGCAATCAGCCCCAGCATTTT. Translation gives CASSSGDYSNQPQHF.

The CDR3 sequence is CASKSGEGWDTEAFF. Here the CDR3 DNA reads TGTGCCAGCAAGTCGGGGGAAGGCTGGGACACTGAAGCTTTCTTT. The chain couples TRBV27 to TRBJ1-1; possible D gene TRBD1, 5 bases. The CDR3 contains 15 residues. V lost 7 bases, J lost 3 bases, and 18 bases lay in between. Germline CDR1 MNHEY, CDR2 SMNVEV (reference sequence).

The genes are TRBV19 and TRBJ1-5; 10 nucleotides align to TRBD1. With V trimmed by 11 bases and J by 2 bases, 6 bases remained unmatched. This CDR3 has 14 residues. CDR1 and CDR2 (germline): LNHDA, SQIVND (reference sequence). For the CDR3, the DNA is TGTGCCGGAGCCGGGACAGGGGGCAATCAGCCCCAGCATTTT. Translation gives CAGAGTGGNQPQHF.

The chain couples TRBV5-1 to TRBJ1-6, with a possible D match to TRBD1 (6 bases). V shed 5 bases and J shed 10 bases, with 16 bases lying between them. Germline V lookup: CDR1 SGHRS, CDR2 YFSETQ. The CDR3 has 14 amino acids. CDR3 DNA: TGCGCCAGCAGAGACAGGAGAACCAACTCACCCCTCCACTTT. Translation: CASRDRRTNSPLHF.

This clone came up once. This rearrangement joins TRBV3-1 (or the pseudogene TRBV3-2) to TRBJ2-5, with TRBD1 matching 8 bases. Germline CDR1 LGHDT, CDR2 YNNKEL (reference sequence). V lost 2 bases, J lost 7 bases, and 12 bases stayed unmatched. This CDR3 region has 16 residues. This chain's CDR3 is CASSQSARGRGGTQYF. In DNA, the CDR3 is TGTGCCAGCAGCCAATCGGCCAGGGGGCGGGGAGGGACCCAGTACTTC.

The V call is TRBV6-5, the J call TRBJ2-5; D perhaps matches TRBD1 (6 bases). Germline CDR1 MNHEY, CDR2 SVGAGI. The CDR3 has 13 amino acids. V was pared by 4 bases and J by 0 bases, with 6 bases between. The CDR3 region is CASSWTDQETQYF. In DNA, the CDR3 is TGTGCCAGCAGTTGGACAGACCAAGAGACCCAGTACTTC.

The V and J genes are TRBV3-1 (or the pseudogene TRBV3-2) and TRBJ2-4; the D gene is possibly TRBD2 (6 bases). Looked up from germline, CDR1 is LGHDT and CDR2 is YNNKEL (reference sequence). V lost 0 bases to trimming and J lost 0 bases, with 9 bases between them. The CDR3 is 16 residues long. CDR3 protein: CASSQDEGLAKNIQYF. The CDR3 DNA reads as TGTGCCAGCAGCCAAGACGAGGGACTAGCCAAAAACATTCAGTACTTC.

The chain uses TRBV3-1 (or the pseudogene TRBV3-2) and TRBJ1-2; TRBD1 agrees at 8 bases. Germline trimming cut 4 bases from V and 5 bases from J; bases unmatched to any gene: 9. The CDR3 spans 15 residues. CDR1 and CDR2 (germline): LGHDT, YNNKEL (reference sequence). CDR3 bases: TGTGCCAGCAGCCCCCAGGGGGCGGGCGGATATGGCTACACCTTC. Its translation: CASSPQGAGGYGYTF.

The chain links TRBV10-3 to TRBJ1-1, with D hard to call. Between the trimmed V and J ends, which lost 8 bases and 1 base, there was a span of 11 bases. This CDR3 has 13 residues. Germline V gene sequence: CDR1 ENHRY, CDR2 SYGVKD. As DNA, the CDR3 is TGTGCCATCGGCCCCGCCGGGAACACTGAAGCTTTCTTT. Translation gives CAIGPAGNTEAFF.